What follows describes a single TCR beta chain. Its antigen is not identified. Primers for the PCR totalled 60 Vbeta and 13 Jbeta. The data were produced by immunoSEQ multiplex PCR, yet TCRdb's version contains in-frame clones alone and is incomplete. The top ten clones hold 1.3% of a sample with some 190,000 clones, around 87% of them seen once. The record originates from a study of cytomegalovirus exposure and HLA in healthy donors. This CDR3 region has 14 residues. Germline V gives CDR1 SGHRS, CDR2 YFSETQ. Trimming cost V 5 bases and J 8 bases; bases outside gene matches: 10. Regarding the study as a whole: Rare TCR sequences dominated, though some public TCRs recurred in many donors. It was likely that a cluster of highly shared sequence variants was a sequencing artifact. A list of about 180 TCR beta chains associated with cytomegalovirus was given. Several of the most significant clusters appeared, in a later analysis, to be linked to common viral pathogens.

The chain carries TRBV5-1 and TRBJ2-1, with 7 bases matching TRBD2. This TCR was sampled from a man aged 25 to 45 in good health and CMV-seronegative. Sequencing input: PBMCs. The CDR3 DNA is TGCGCCAGCAGTCGGGGCGGGAGTACGGATGAGCAGTTCTTC. This gives the protein CASSRGGSTDEQFF.